The rows below give T cell receptor beta chains drawn from one sample of a study of CD8 T cell repertoires and HIV-1 epitope variants. Method: immunoSEQ multiplex PCR; TCRdb's copy keeps in-frame clones and lacks some. The sample includes about 4,800 clones, less than 75% seen only once; the top ten take roughly 45%. No cognate antigen is known for these TCRs. Sequenced: cultured CD8+ T cells derived from PBMCs. These receptors originate from a male donor with HIV. Each CDR3 is given with its conserved first and last residue. The D gene is left open where the match is weak. Size is stated for part of the rows, as once, few or many counts, or as a class when the clone is expanded.

d_call	clone_size	v_call	cdr3_length	j_call	cdr3_nt	cdr3_aa
NA	NA	TRBV28	15	TRBJ1-3	TGTGCCAGCTCGTGGAGGGTGATCTCTGGAAACACCATATATTTT	CASSWRVISGNTIYF
NA	NA	TRBV6-5	15	TRBJ1-5	TGTGCCAGCAGTACAACCAGGGTTGGCAATCAGCCCCAGCATTTT	CASSTTRVGNQPQHF
NA	NA	TRBV25-1	15	TRBJ2-7	TGTGCCAGCAGTGAAGGTGGAATATCCTCCTACGAGCAGTACTTC	CASSEGGISSYEQYF
TRBD2	NA	TRBV4-2	13	TRBJ2-7	TGTGCCAGCAGCCAAGAAGCGGGGACCGAGCAGTACTTC	CASSQEAGTEQYF
NA	NA	TRBV29-1	12	TRBJ2-5	TGCAGCGCGGGGAGCACTCAAGAGACCCAGTACTTC	CSAGSTQETQYF
NA	NA	TRBV27	14	TRBJ1-1	TGTGCCAGCAGTTTTGGGCAAATTGGAACTGAAGCTTTCTTT	CASSFGQIGTEAFF
TRBD1	NA	TRBV5-1	14	TRBJ2-7	TGCGCCAGCAGCTTGTACCAGGGGGACCACGAGCAGTACTTC	CASSLYQGDHEQYF
NA	few	TRBV6-1	13	TRBJ1-2	TGTGCCAGCACCCGGAGTGGGCAGTATGGCTACACCTTC	CASTRSGQYGYTF
NA	once	TRBV25-1	15	TRBJ2-1	TGTGCCAGCAGTGTATTACAGGGCTCCTACAATGAGCAGTTCTTC	CASSVLQGSYNEQFF
TRBD2	NA	TRBV28	11	TRBJ2-2	TGTGCCAGCCGGGGGGGCGGGGAGCTGTTTTTT	CASRGGGELFF
TRBD1	NA	TRBV4-1	18	TRBJ2-3	TGCGCCAGCAGCCCGGGGACAGATCCGAAACCTAGCACAGATACGCAGTATTTT	CASSPGTDPKPSTDTQYF
NA	few	TRBV5-4	13	TRBJ1-1	TGTGCCAGCAGCCGTCGGGTGAACACTGAAGCTTTCTTT	CASSRRVNTEAFF
NA	medium-sized	TRBV4-1	13	TRBJ2-7	TGCGCCAGCAGCCGTATACTCGACTACGAGCAGTACTTC	CASSRILDYEQYF
NA	NA	TRBV4-2	15	TRBJ1-6	TGTGCCAGCAGACCTGAAGGGGGTCGAAATTCACCCCTCCACTTT	CASRPEGGRNSPLHF
TRBD2	NA	TRBV4-1	19	TRBJ2-5	TGCGCCAGCAGCGCACCGGGACTAGCGGGAAAGGAGAATCGAGAGACCCAGTACTTC	CASSAPGLAGKENRETQYF
NA	NA	TRBV2	14	TRBJ2-5	TGTGCCAGCAGTGAATACAGCGAAGAAGAGACCCAGTACTTC	CASSEYSEEETQYF
NA	NA	TRBV5-6	13	TRBJ1-5	TGTGCCAGCAGGGGGCAAGACAATCAGCCCCAGCATTTT	CASRGQDNQPQHF
TRBD1	few	TRBV6-1	13	TRBJ1-3	TGTGCCGCCTTGACAGGGGCTGGAAACACCATATATTTT	CAALTGAGNTIYF
TRBD1	NA	TRBV7-9	18	TRBJ1-1	TGTGCCAGCAGCTCTTCCCACCGGGACAGGGACATGAACACTGAAGCTTTCTTT	CASSSSHRDRDMNTEAFF
NA	NA	TRBV19	13	TRBJ1-1	TGTGCCAGTAGTATATCGGATAACACTGAAGCTTTCTTT	CASSISDNTEAFF
NA	NA	TRBV28	15	TRBJ2-5	TGTGCCAGCAGTTCCCCTGACATGTCCCAAGAGACCCAGTACTTC	CASSSPDMSQETQYF
NA	NA	TRBV10-3	15	TRBJ2-2	TGTGCCATCAGTGAGTCGCTGGCGGTCACCGGGGAGCTGTTTTTT	CAISESLAVTGELFF
TRBD1	NA	TRBV5-5	14	TRBJ2-7	TGCGCCAGCAGCCCGGGACAGGTCCCCTACGAGCAGTACTTC	CASSPGQVPYEQYF
NA	NA	TRBV6-5	13	TRBJ1-2	TGTGCCAGCAGTGACGCAGGGTACTATGGCTACACCTTC	CASSDAGYYGYTF
NA	few	TRBV2	17	TRBJ1-6	TGTGCCAGCAGTCCAGACATGCCGAGCTCCTATAATTCACCCCTCCACTTT	CASSPDMPSSYNSPLHF
NA	NA	TRBV5-4	14	TRBJ2-1	TGTGCCAGCAGCTTGGGGGGACTTCTGAATGAGCAGTTCTTC	CASSLGGLLNEQFF
NA	NA	TRBV29-1	12	TRBJ1-2	TGCAGCGCCCCTATCGGGAACTATGGCTACACCTTC	CSAPIGNYGYTF
TRBD1	NA	TRBV4-2	14	TRBJ1-6	TGTGCCAGCAGCTTGGGGAGGGGGCTAACACCCCTCCACTTT	CASSLGRGLTPLHF
NA	NA	TRBV5-4	13	TRBJ1-5	TGTGCCAGCAGCTCGGGCTCTAATCAGCCCCAGCATTTT	CASSSGSNQPQHF
NA	NA	TRBV11-3	13	TRBJ2-7	TGTGCCAGCAGCTTAGGGGCATTCTACGAGCAGTACTTC	CASSLGAFYEQYF
NA	few	TRBV27	14	TRBJ2-2	TGTGCCAGCAGTTCCGACAGGAACACCGGGGAGCTGTTTTTT	CASSSDRNTGELFF
NA	NA	TRBV27	13	TRBJ2-7	TGTGCCAGCAGTTTACGGGCCCTCTACGAGCAGTACTTC	CASSLRALYEQYF
TRBD1	NA	TRBV7-2	14	TRBJ2-7	TGTGCCAGCAGCTTGGACAGGCTTGGGTACGAGCAGTACTTC	CASSLDRLGYEQYF
NA	NA	TRBV28	12	TRBJ2-3	TGTGCCAGCATAGATCTTACAGATACGCAGTATTTT	CASIDLTDTQYF
NA	once	TRBV5-1	16	TRBJ1-3	TGCGCCAGCAGCTTGGGGCCCACAGTCTCTGGAAACACCATATATTTT	CASSLGPTVSGNTIYF
NA	once	TRBV4-3	15	TRBJ2-4	TGCGCCAGCAGCCTTTTTGCCGATAGAAAAAACATTCAGTACTTC	CASSLFADRKNIQYF
NA	NA	TRBV28	13	TRBJ1-5	TGTGCCAGCAGTTTACTAATCAATCAGCCCCAGCATTTT	CASSLLINQPQHF
TRBD1	NA	TRBV9	16	TRBJ2-2	TGTGCCAGCAGCGGGCCCGGGACAGAGAACACCGGGGAGCTGTTTTTT	CASSGPGTENTGELFF
NA	few	TRBV14	15	TRBJ1-1	TGTGCCAGCAGCCAAGATACGGGGGCGCGCACTGAAGCTTTCTTT	CASSQDTGARTEAFF
TRBD2	once	TRBV5-8	15	TRBJ2-4	TGTGCCAGCAGCGTTGGGACCCAGGGAGGGGACATTCAGTACTTC	CASSVGTQGGDIQYF
NA	NA	TRBV2	13	TRBJ2-1	TGTGCCAGCAAGACGGACCGATACAATGAGCAGTTCTTC	CASKTDRYNEQFF
TRBD2	NA	TRBV27	15	TRBJ2-7	TGTGCCAGCAGTTCCCACCCTAGCGGGACCTACGAGCAGTACTTC	CASSSHPSGTYEQYF
NA	NA	TRBV30	16	TRBJ1-4	TGTGCCTGGAGTGACCTTCTGAGGCCAACTAATGAAAAACTGTTTTTT	CAWSDLLRPTNEKLFF